This note documents a single TCR beta chain sequence. Its target is not known. The sample is drawn from a study of a mutant IDH1 vaccine in newly diagnosed glioma. CDR1 MDHEN and CDR2 SYDVKM come from the germline V gene. The CDR3 extends over 13 amino acids. The V and J ends lost 6 bases and 0 bases respectively, with 9 bases between them. The sample's time point: week 47, end of study. Vaccine doses each comprised 300 ug of mutant IDH1 20-mer peptide, with topical imiquimod. Generated by immunoSEQ multiplex PCR, the TCRdb table keeps only in-frame clones and is missing some. The sample yields about 85,000 clones, 89% seen once.

The starting material was PBMCs, obtained from a glioma patient whose treatment included an IDH1 peptide vaccine. This TCR derives from a woman aged 45-65 years with glioma. This rearrangement joins TRBV28 to TRBJ2-7; the D is unclear. The DNA of the CDR3 is TGTGCCAGCAGGCGGTCCTACTCCTACGAGCAGTACTTC. It specifies CASRRSYSYEQYF.